The TCR beta chain under discussion was sequenced for a study of T cell responses to AZD1222 COVID-19 vaccine. Looking at the study overall: Analysis merged second doses at about 4 or about 12 weeks.

Comment on this clone: No antigen is known for it. The sample has other DNA sequences that encode this CDR3 too.

Assay: immunoSEQ multiplex PCR; the TCRdb copy retains only in-frame clones and omits some. This table has fewer than 150,000 clones, around four fifths appearing once. V lost 5 bases to trimming and J lost 5 bases, with 12 bases between them. This CDR3 has 13 residues. Germline V gene sequence: CDR1 MDHEN, CDR2 SYDVKM. Study-wide results and limits: Most donors were white British and more were female, and clonal diversity was possibly underestimated. Dominant CD4 TCR responses targeted spike regions 160-218 and 743-854.

V gene TRBV28 combines with J gene TRBJ1-2, with no clear D. The TCR sequence derives from an adult in good health. Sequenced material: peripheral blood, taken on day 0 of AZD1222 vaccination. Here the CDR3 reads CASSLGLAYGYTF. CDR3 DNA: TGTGCCAGCAGTCTCGGGCTGGCTTATGGCTACACCTTC.